Below, one T cell receptor (beta chain) is given with its context. The antigen is not known. These data are taken from a study of metastatic and nonmetastatic thyroid tumors. Study-level background: Repertoires were compared across blood and tumor or nodule tissue from malignant and benign thyroid patients. Points from the study as a whole: According to reports, the diversity of TCR beta was significantly higher in malignant thyroid tumors than in benign nodules, and this held in both blood and tumor samples.

The authors' processing: A classifier for distant metastasis in papillary thyroid cancer was constructed using CDR3 differences observed across clinicopathological groups. TCRdb re-called clones via MiXCR from the PCR reads. None of the V and J calls come from the authors' own analysis; TCRdb made them. The sample contains about 32,000 clones, under 40% of which appear only once. The entire patient cohort was treatment-naive prior to thyroid surgery. V lost 1 base and J lost 1, with 11 bases in between. This CDR3 region has 15 residues. The germline gives CDR1 SEHNR, CDR2 FQNEAQ (reference sequence). The sequence derives from a female donor with papillary thyroid cancer or a benign thyroid nodule (not recorded which). Some clones in this sample may be carry-over from other donors' samples. J is TRBJ2-7 and V is TRBV7-9, with D perhaps TRBD2 (6 bases). The source material was tumor tissue. The CDR3 nucleotides are TGTGCCAGCAGCTTAGTTCAGGCGGGGTCCTACGAGCAGTACTTC. It specifies CASSLVQAGSYEQYF.